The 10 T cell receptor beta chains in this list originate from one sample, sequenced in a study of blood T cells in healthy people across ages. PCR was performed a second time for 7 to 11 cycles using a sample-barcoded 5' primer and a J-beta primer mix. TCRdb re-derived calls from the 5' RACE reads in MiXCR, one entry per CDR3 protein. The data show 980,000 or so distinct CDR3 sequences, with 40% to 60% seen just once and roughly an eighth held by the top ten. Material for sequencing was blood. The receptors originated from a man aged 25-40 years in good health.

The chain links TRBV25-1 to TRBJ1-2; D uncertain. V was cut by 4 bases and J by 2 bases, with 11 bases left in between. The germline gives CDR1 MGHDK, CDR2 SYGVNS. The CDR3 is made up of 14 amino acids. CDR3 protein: CASSASHGNYGYTF. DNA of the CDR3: TGTGCCAGCAGTGCATCGCACGGGAACTATGGCTACACCTTC.

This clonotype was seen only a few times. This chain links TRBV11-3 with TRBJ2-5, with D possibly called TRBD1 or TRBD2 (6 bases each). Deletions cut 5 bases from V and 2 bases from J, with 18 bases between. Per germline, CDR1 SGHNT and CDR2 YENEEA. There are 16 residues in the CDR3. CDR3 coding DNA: TGTGCCAGCAGCCAACGGCGGGGACACCAACAAGAGACCCAGTACTTC. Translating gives CASSQRRGHQQETQYF.

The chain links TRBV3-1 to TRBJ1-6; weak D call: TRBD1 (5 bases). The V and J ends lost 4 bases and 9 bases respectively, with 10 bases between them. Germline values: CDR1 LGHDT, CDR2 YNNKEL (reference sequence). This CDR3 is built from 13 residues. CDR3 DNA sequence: TGTGCCAGCAGCCGGGACGGAGTTTCACCCCTCCACTTT. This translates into CASSRDGVSPLHF.

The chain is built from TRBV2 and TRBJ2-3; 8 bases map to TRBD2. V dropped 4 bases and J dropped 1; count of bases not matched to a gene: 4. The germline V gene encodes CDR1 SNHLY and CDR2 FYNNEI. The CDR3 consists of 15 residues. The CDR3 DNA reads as TGTGCCAGCAGTGCCGGGGGGGCAGGCACAGATACGCAGTATTTT. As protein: CASSAGGAGTDTQYF.

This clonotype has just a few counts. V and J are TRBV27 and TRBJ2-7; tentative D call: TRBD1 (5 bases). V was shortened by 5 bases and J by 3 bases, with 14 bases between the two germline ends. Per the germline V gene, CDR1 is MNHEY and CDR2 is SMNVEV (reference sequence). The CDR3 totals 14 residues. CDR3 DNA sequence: TGTGCCAGCAGTCCAGCCGACAGTTTCTACGAGCAGTACTTC. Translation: CASSPADSFYEQYF.

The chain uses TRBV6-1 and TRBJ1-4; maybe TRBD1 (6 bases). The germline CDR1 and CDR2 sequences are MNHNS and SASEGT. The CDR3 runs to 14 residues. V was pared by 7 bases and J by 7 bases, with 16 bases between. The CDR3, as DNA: TGTGCCAGCAAGTCAGGGGAGGCGGGTGAAAAACTGTTTTTT. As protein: CASKSGEAGEKLFF.

The CDR3 region has the DNA TGCAGTGCTAGACCTCTAGCGGGGGCGACAGATACGCAGTATTTT. Residues: CSARPLAGATDTQYF. The rearrangement uses TRBV20-1 and TRBJ2-3; TRBD2 agrees at 10 bases. Germline values: CDR1 DFQATT, CDR2 SNEGSKA (reference sequence). V was clipped by 2 bases and J by 3 bases; unmatched bases: 5. CDR3 length equals 15 residues.

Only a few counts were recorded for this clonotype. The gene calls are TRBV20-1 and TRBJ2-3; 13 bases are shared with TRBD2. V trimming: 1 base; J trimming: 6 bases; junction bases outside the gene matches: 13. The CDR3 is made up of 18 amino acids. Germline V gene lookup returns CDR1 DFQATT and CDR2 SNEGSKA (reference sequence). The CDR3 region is CSARGAYFTSGGADTQYF. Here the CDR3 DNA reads TGCAGTGCTAGAGGCGCCTACTTTACTAGCGGGGGGGCTGATACGCAGTATTTT.

The CDR3 nucleotides read TGTGCCAGCAGTTCCCTCCCCGGGACAGGGAGCCGCGAGCAGTACTTC. Its protein product is CASSSLPGTGSREQYF. This chain uses TRBV27 with TRBJ2-7, with TRBD1 matching 9 bases. From germline, CDR1 is MNHEY and CDR2 SMNVEV (reference sequence). Trimming cost V 4 bases and J 6 bases; bases outside gene matches: 13. This CDR3 contains 16 residues.

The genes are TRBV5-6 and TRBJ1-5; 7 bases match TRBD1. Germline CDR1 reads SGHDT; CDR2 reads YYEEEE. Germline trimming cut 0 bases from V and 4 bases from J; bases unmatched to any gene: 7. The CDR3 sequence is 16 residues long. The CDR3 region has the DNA TGTGCCAGCAGCTTGGAGGGGACAGCTAGAAATCAGCCCCAGCATTTT. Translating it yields CASSLEGTARNQPQHF.